Shown below are 20 T cell receptor beta chains from a single sample sequenced in a study of blood T cell repertoires in COVID-19. Only in-frame clones appear in the TCRdb table, and some are missing; sequencing was by immunoSEQ multiplex PCR. The sample carries about 240,000 clones, under 85% recorded once. Sequencing was performed on peripheral blood. These receptors all stem from a human donor in a cohort sampled during active COVID-19.

V and J are TRBV5-1 and TRBJ1-4, with 7 bases aligning to TRBD1. Germline CDR1 reads SGHRS; CDR2 reads YFSETQ. Trimming removed 0 bases from V and 4 bases from J; junction bases left unmatched: 6. The length of the CDR3 is 16 residues. The CDR3 is CASSLEGTALNEKLFF. The CDR3 bases are TGCGCCAGCAGCTTGGAAGGGACAGCCCTTAATGAAAAACTGTTTTTT.

The chain links TRBV5-4 to TRBJ2-5; D not resolved. The CDR3 covers 14 residues. CDR1 is SGHNT and CDR2 is YYREEE in the germline V gene (reference sequence). V was cut by 0 bases and J by 4 bases, with 10 bases left in between. CDR3 nucleotides: TGTGCCAGCAGCTTGGGGCTAGTTCCAGAGACCCAGTACTTC. Protein product: CASSLGLVPETQYF.

This chain links TRBV24-1 with TRBJ2-7; 14 bases match TRBD2. Germline V gene lookup returns CDR1 KGHDR and CDR2 SFDVKD. This CDR3 is 16 amino acids long. V dropped 0 bases and J dropped 4; count of bases not matched to a gene: 1. In nucleotides, the CDR3 is TGTGCCACCAGTGATTTGGGGACTAGCGGGAGTTACGAGCAGTACTTC. Encoded protein: CATSDLGTSGSYEQYF.

The V and J genes are TRBV7-9 and TRBJ2-7; weak D call: TRBD2 (6 bases). V shed 5 bases and J shed 0 bases, with 8 bases lying between them. Germline V lookup: CDR1 SEHNR, CDR2 FQNEAQ (reference sequence). The CDR3 spans 13 residues. This chain's CDR3 is CASSPGDSYEQYF. The DNA of the CDR3 is TGTGCCAGCAGCCCGGGGGACTCCTACGAGCAGTACTTC.

J is TRBJ2-5 and V is TRBV30; D is possibly TRBD2 (6 bases). Deletions cut 5 bases from V and 5 bases from J, with 21 bases between. Germline-derived CDR1 and CDR2 are GTSNPN and SVGIG (reference sequence). This CDR3 is built from 15 residues. The CDR3 here is CAWGGGDPKQETQYF. CDR3 DNA sequence: TGTGCCTGGGGTGGAGGGGACCCCAAGCAGGAGACCCAGTACTTC.

The V call is TRBV29-1, the J call TRBJ2-7; 7 bases fit TRBD1. Germline CDR1 is SQVTM and CDR2 is ANQGSEA. V gave up 8 bases and J gave up 4 bases; unmatched junction bases: 11. This CDR3 region has 13 residues. CDR3 nucleotides: TGCAGCTTCGCCGGGACAGCACTTTACGAGCAGTACTTC. This codes for CSFAGTALYEQYF.

The genes are TRBV6-4 and TRBJ2-3, with D possibly TRBD2 on 5 matching bases. The CDR3 covers 13 residues. V was pared by 4 bases and J by 4 bases, with 9 bases between. Germline V gives CDR1 MRHNA, CDR2 SNTAGT. The CDR3 sequence: CASSVQRADTQYF. CDR3 nucleotides: TGTGCCAGCAGTGTGCAGAGGGCAGATACGCAGTATTTT.

The genes are TRBV11-2 and TRBJ1-6; possibly TRBD1 for D (5 bases). The CDR3 extends over 16 amino acids. Germline lookup yields CDR1 SGHAT and CDR2 FQNNGV. The V gene lost 6 bases and the J gene lost 3 bases, with 15 bases spanning the gap. For the CDR3, the DNA is TGTGCCAGCAGGAGAAATCAGGGAAACTATAATTCACCCCTCCACTTT. This translates into CASRRNQGNYNSPLHF.

The chain uses TRBV24-1 and TRBJ1-5, with D uncertain. Per germline, CDR1 KGHDR and CDR2 SFDVKD. The CDR3 has 14 amino acids. With 5 bases removed from V and 5 bases from J, the gap between germline ends came to 12 bases. The CDR3 region is CATSGEADYQPQHF. The CDR3 DNA reads as TGTGCCACCAGTGGGGAAGCGGACTATCAGCCCCAGCATTTT.

The chain is built from TRBV30 and TRBJ2-3; the match to TRBD2 covers 9 bases. This CDR3 has 16 residues. Germline CDR1 reads GTSNPN; CDR2 reads SVGIG (reference sequence). The ends lost 1 base at V and 4 bases at J; junction bases unmatched: 9. Here the CDR3 reads CAWSASGLAAPDTQYF. CDR3 DNA: TGTGCCTGGAGTGCATCGGGACTAGCCGCGCCAGATACGCAGTATTTT.

V and J are TRBV6-5 and TRBJ1-2, with 9 bases matching TRBD1. Trimming cost V 5 bases and J 6 bases; bases outside gene matches: 1. This CDR3 spans 12 amino acids. The germline gives CDR1 MNHEY, CDR2 SVGAGI. CDR3: CASSNRGHGYTF. CDR3 DNA: TGTGCCAGCAGTAACAGGGGGCATGGCTACACCTTC.

This clone was counted at least ten times. The chain links TRBV5-1 to TRBJ2-3; 9 bases agree with TRBD2. The junction had 11 bases not matched to a gene; V was cut back by 0 bases and J by 3 bases. The length of the CDR3 is 18 residues. Germline V CDR1 and CDR2: SGHRS, YFSETQ. CDR3 DNA: TGCGCCAGCAGCTTGGCCAGTAGCGGGAGATACACTACAGATACGCAGTATTTT. Protein: CASSLASSGRYTTDTQYF.

The rearrangement uses TRBV29-1 and TRBJ1-2; D unresolved. The CDR3 has 13 amino acids. Looked up from germline, CDR1 is SQVTM and CDR2 is ANQGSEA. Trimming stripped 5 bases from V and 3 bases from J, with 13 bases between. The CDR3 sequence: CSVLTVPHYGYTF. In nucleotides, the CDR3 is TGCAGCGTTCTAACAGTTCCCCACTATGGCTACACCTTC.

The J gene is TRBJ2-7, the V gene TRBV6-5; TRBD1 matches 8 bases. This CDR3 comprises 15 residues. The trim removed 7 bases at V and 2 bases at J, leaving 10 bases unmatched. Germline assignment: CDR1 MNHEY and CDR2 SVGAGI. The CDR3 sequence: CASTLRQGAPYEQYF. The CDR3, as DNA: TGTGCCAGCACCCTACGCCAGGGGGCCCCCTACGAGCAGTACTTC.

V and J are TRBV5-1 and TRBJ1-1, with D possibly matching TRBD1 (5 bases). The V and J ends lost 7 bases and 4 bases respectively, with 17 bases between them. This CDR3 comprises 14 residues. Looked up from germline, CDR1 is SGHRS and CDR2 is YFSETQ. The CDR3 DNA is TGCGCCAGCTCAGCTGGAGACAGACCCACTGAAGCTTTCTTT. Its translation is CASSAGDRPTEAFF.

The rearrangement uses TRBV27 and TRBJ2-5; D possibly corresponds to TRBD1 (6 bases). The CDR3 has 16 amino acids. Germline CDR1 and CDR2: MNHEY and SMNVEV (reference sequence). Trimming pared 5 bases from V and 3 bases from J, leaving 19 bases between. Here the CDR3 DNA reads TGTGCCAGCAGTCCCTCCAAAGTAACAGGGAAAGAGACCCAGTACTTC. Protein sequence: CASSPSKVTGKETQYF.

This clone was seen a few times. This sequence joins TRBV5-1 and TRBJ1-6; 9 positions match TRBD1. The V gene end was trimmed by 0 bases and the J gene end by 6 bases; junction bases not matched to a gene: 1. Germline V gene sequence: CDR1 SGHRS, CDR2 YFSETQ. The CDR3 sequence is 15 residues long. The CDR3 nucleotides read TGCGCCAGCAGCTTGGGGACAGGGGTTAATTCACCCCTCCACTTT. Protein product: CASSLGTGVNSPLHF.

The V and J genes are TRBV24-1 and TRBJ2-1, with a possible D match to TRBD1 (6 bases). The CDR3 covers 12 residues. Germline CDR1 is KGHDR and CDR2 is SFDVKD. V lost 4 bases, J lost 7 bases, and 7 bases lay in between. The DNA of the CDR3 is TGTGCCACCAGTGAGAGGGGGAATGAGCAGTTCTTC. Amino acid sequence: CATSERGNEQFF.

The chain links TRBV7-2 to TRBJ2-7, with a tentative D call TRBD1 (6 bases). This CDR3 contains 14 residues. Deletions cut 7 bases from V and 0 bases from J, with 13 bases between. From germline, CDR1 is SGHTA and CDR2 FQGNSA. CDR3 sequence (DNA): TGTGCCAGCACCCGACAGGACGGCTCCTACGAGCAGTACTTC. Translation gives CASTRQDGSYEQYF.

This clone occurred many times. CDR3 loop: CASSLRTGGEKLFF. Here the CDR3 DNA reads TGCGCCAGCAGCCTGCGGACAGGGGGTGAAAAACTGTTTTTT. V and J are TRBV5-1 and TRBJ1-4, with 10 bases identical to TRBD1. The germline V gene encodes CDR1 SGHRS and CDR2 YFSETQ. The trim removed 4 bases at V and 7 bases at J, leaving 4 bases unmatched. The CDR3 runs to 14 residues.